The 17 T cell receptor beta chains given below trace back to one sample, sequenced in a study of technical replicates of blood from a handful of donors. This table comes from immunoSEQ multiplex PCR, and its TCRdb copy is limited to in-frame clones, with some not included. The data contain 75,000 to 95,000 clones, almost 97% of them singletons. Sequencing was performed on T cells isolated from PBMCs. Receptor source: a human donor in good health.

The chain combines TRBV6-1 with TRBJ1-1; perhaps TRBD1 as D (6 bases). From germline, CDR1 is MNHNS and CDR2 SASEGT. The CDR3 is made up of 13 amino acids. V shed 8 bases and J shed 0 bases, with 10 bases lying between them. The CDR3 coding sequence is TGTGCCAGCCAGGACAGAATGAACACTGAAGCTTTCTTT. Amino acid sequence: CASQDRMNTEAFF.

The chain has TRBV5-4 and TRBJ2-7; 7 nucleotides line up with TRBD1. CDR1 and CDR2 from the germline V gene are SGHNT and YYREEE (reference sequence). The CDR3 has 16 residues. V lost 4 bases to trimming and J lost 1 base; unmatched junction nucleotides: 11. This CDR3 is CASSPEQGLPSYEQYF. CDR3 sequence (DNA): TGTGCCAGCAGCCCGGAACAGGGGTTGCCATCCTACGAGCAGTACTTC.

The sample holds one count of this clone. The chain uses TRBV2 and TRBJ1-3; 8 positions agree with TRBD1. Germline assignment: CDR1 SNHLY and CDR2 FYNNEI. This CDR3 spans 16 amino acids. The ends lost 1 base at V and 4 bases at J; junction bases unmatched: 6. The CDR3 region has the DNA TGTGCCAGCAGTGAAGTATCAGGGGGCTCAGGAAACACCATATATTTT. This codes for CASSEVSGGSGNTIYF.

This clone showed up just a few times. The V gene is TRBV7-2, the J gene TRBJ1-5; D not resolved. The CDR3 has 14 amino acids. The V and J ends lost 5 bases and 6 bases respectively, with 14 bases between them. Germline CDR1 SGHTA, CDR2 FQGNSA. The DNA for the CDR3 is TGTGCCAGCAGCGTAGGAACCACGGGTCAGCCCCAGCATTTT. The encoded protein is CASSVGTTGQPQHF.

This sequence joins TRBV5-1 and TRBJ1-5; 7 bases match TRBD1. The germline V gene encodes CDR1 SGHRS and CDR2 YFSETQ. The CDR3 has 14 amino acids. With 4 bases clipped from V and 4 bases from J, the junction kept 5 bases outside the gene matches. The CDR3 here is CASSPGDRNQPQHF. The DNA of the CDR3 is TGCGCCAGCAGCCCGGGGGACAGAAATCAGCCCCAGCATTTT.

The chain carries TRBV15 and TRBJ1-2; TRBD1 is a possible D gene (5 bases). The CDR3 has 14 residues. Per germline, CDR1 LNHNV and CDR2 YYDKDF (reference sequence). V was pared by 6 bases and J by 2 bases, with 13 bases between. The CDR3 is CATSPGGENYGYTF. The CDR3, as DNA: TGTGCCACCAGTCCCGGAGGGGAAAACTATGGCTACACCTTC.

The chain couples TRBV19 to TRBJ2-3; maybe TRBD2 (7 bases). Germline V lookup: CDR1 LNHDA, CDR2 SQIVND (reference sequence). This CDR3 is 15 amino acids long. V lost 6 bases to trimming and J lost 1 base, with 14 bases between them. The CDR3 DNA follows: TGTGCCAGTAGGCCCGGGGGGCTAGGCACAGATACGCAGTATTTT. This encodes CASRPGGLGTDTQYF.

In DNA, the CDR3 is TGTGCCAGCACCACGACAGGCAGGGATACGCAGTATTTT. Encoded protein: CASTTTGRDTQYF. This chain joins TRBV28 and TRBJ2-3; weak D call: TRBD1 (6 bases). The CDR3 extends over 13 amino acids. In germline, CDR1 is MDHEN, CDR2 SYDVKM. Trimming took off 7 bases at V and 6 bases at J, with 14 bases between the two ends.

The chain recombines TRBV2 with TRBJ2-2; D not resolved. This CDR3 is built from 11 residues. Per the germline V gene, CDR1 is SNHLY and CDR2 is FYNNEI. The germline V and J ends were trimmed by 2 bases and 7 bases, with 2 bases remaining between them. DNA of the CDR3: TGTGCCAGCAGTGAATACGGGGAGCTGTTTTTT. It codes for CASSEYGELFF.

The chain is built from TRBV9 and TRBJ2-6; tentative D call: TRBD1 (6 bases). The CDR3 contains 17 residues. V was trimmed by 6 bases and J by 0 bases, leaving 16 bases between them. Germline V gene lookup returns CDR1 SGDLS and CDR2 YYNGEE. CDR3 DNA sequence: TGTGCCAGCACCCCAGGCCCCAGGGGCTCTGGGGCCAACGTCCTGACTTTC. It is translated as CASTPGPRGSGANVLTF.

The chain is built from TRBV6-6 and TRBJ2-2, with D possibly matching TRBD2 (5 bases). Germline V CDR1 and CDR2: MNHNY, SVGAGI (reference sequence). V was pared by 7 bases and J by 4 bases, with 16 bases between. The CDR3 contains 15 residues. The CDR3 reads CASIQTGGSTGELFF. The CDR3 DNA is TGTGCCAGCATCCAGACGGGTGGGAGCACCGGGGAGCTGTTTTTT.

V and J are TRBV29-1 and TRBJ2-1; D perhaps matches TRBD2 (6 bases). The CDR3 is 13 residues long. CDR1 SQVTM and CDR2 ANQGSEA come from the germline V gene. Trimming removed 8 bases from V and 5 bases from J, with 16 bases in between. CDR3 in amino acids: CSQKGGTHNEQFF. CDR3 nucleotides: TGCAGCCAGAAGGGAGGCACCCACAATGAGCAGTTCTTC.

The V and J genes are TRBV19 and TRBJ2-6, with TRBD2 as a possible D gene (7 bases). From germline, CDR1 is LNHDA and CDR2 SQIVND (reference sequence). V lost 3 bases and J 3 bases, leaving 18 bases between the germline ends. The CDR3 covers 18 residues. The DNA of the CDR3 is TGTGCCAGTAGTATGGGAGGGCCAGGGGCCTTTGGGGCCAACGTCCTGACTTTC. Protein: CASSMGGPGAFGANVLTF.

The chain joins TRBV5-6 to TRBJ2-7; TRBD2 aligns across 10 bases. J was trimmed by 6 bases and V by 0 bases; bases with no gene match: 6. Germline V gene sequence: CDR1 SGHDT, CDR2 YYEEEE. This CDR3 has 15 residues. CDR3 bases: TGTGCCAGCAGCTTGGATGCTAGCGGGAGTCCCGAGCAGTACTTC. Translating gives CASSLDASGSPEQYF.

This chain joins TRBV2 and TRBJ2-7, with 7 bases lining up with TRBD1. Germline V gives CDR1 SNHLY, CDR2 FYNNEI. V was pared by 2 bases and J by 7 bases, with 2 bases of the junction left unmatched. The CDR3 covers 12 residues. This CDR3 is CASSERGREQYF. In nucleotides, the CDR3 is TGTGCCAGCAGTGAAAGGGGGCGGGAGCAGTACTTC. Combining the CDR3 with reference TRBV2 and TRBJ2-7 gives the whole variable domain EPEVTQTPSHQVTQMGQEVILRCVPISNHLYFYWYRQILGQKVEFLVSFYNNEISEKSEIFDDQFSVERPDGSNFTLKIRSTKLEDSAMYFCASSERGREQYFGPGTRLTVT.

V and J are TRBV19 and TRBJ2-5; 10 positions agree with TRBD1. CDR1 and CDR2 from the germline V gene are LNHDA and SQIVND (reference sequence). The CDR3 is 15 residues long. V lost 4 bases and J lost 3; bases outside the gene matches: 5. CDR3 amino acids: CASSRDRGWEETQYF. For the CDR3, the DNA is TGTGCCAGTAGTAGGGACAGGGGATGGGAAGAGACCCAGTACTTC.

The rearrangement joins TRBV4-3 to TRBJ2-5, with 8 positions matching TRBD1. Unmatched junction bases numbered 7, after V lost 0 bases and J lost 7 bases. CDR3 length equals 15 residues. Germline values: CDR1 LGHNA, CDR2 YSLEER. This CDR3 is CASSQDRTGRRTQYF. DNA for the CDR3: TGCGCCAGCAGCCAAGATAGGACAGGGAGGCGGACCCAGTACTTC.